The present T cell receptor beta chain was sequenced within a study of CD8+ T cells in alopecia areata. Overall study context: After 6 to 18 months of tofacitinib, follow-up continued 6 months off drug.

The ends were cut back, 6 bases at V and 6 bases at J, with 15 bases in the middle. Germline lookup yields CDR1 LNHDA and CDR2 SQIVND (reference sequence). The CDR3 totals 14 residues. This clone has a single count. Its specificity is unknown. cDNA reverse transcribed from extracted RNA served as the sequencing template. Sequencing used immunoSEQ multiplex PCR; TCRdb keeps in-frame clones, though not all of them. The sample lists about 190,000 clones, about 60% occurring once. Treatment specified: oral pan-JAK inhibitor, 5-10 mg twice daily. General study results and limits: Researchers say the link of baseline CD8+ expansion to response remains uncertain, with one nonresponder.

The genes are TRBV19 and TRBJ2-1; D is unclear. The TCR was taken from a human donor with alopecia areata. The sequencing used CD4+ T cells sorted from blood, collected at week 4, from a patient treated with tofacitinib. The DNA of the CDR3 is TGTGCCAGTAGCTCCTCACTAATTGGCAATGAGCAGTTCTTC. Protein: CASSSSLIGNEQFF.